The sequence of this T cell receptor beta chain was determined in a study of response to subunit inactivated influenza vaccine. The table lists this clonotype with a few counts. The antigen is unknown. Study observations and caveats: Every seasonal influenza vaccination brings in few new T cells, the authors suggested.

Trimming removed 0 bases from V and 1 base from J, with 22 bases in between. Looked up from germline, CDR1 is SGDLS and CDR2 is YYNGEE. CDR3 size: 19 residues. TCRdb recomputed calls from the RT-PCR reads with MiXCR, one row per CDR3 protein. The sample lists around 760,000 distinct CDR3 sequences, about 15% occurring once. This receptor was identified in a man between 45 and 60 years old who received an inactivated influenza vaccine. This specimen was PBMCs from blood, taken around 14 days before vaccination. The V and J genes are TRBV9 and TRBJ1-2; perhaps TRBD1 as D (5 bases). In nucleotides, the CDR3 is TGTGCCAGCAGCGTAGCCGATTTAAGACAGCCCAGATTTAACTATGGCTACACCTTC. The encoded protein is CASSVADLRQPRFNYGYTF.